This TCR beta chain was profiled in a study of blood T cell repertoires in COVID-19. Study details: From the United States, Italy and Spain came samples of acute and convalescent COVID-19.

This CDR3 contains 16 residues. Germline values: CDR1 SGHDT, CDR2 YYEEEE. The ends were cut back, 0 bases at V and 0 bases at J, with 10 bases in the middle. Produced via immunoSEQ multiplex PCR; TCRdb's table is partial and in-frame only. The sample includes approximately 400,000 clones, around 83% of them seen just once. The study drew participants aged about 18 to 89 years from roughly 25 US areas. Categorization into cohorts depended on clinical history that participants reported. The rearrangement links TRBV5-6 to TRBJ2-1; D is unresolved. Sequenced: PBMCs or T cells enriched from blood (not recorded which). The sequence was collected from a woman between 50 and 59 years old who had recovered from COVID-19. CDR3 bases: TGTGCCAGCAGCTTGGGTAGCCTCAGCTCCTACAATGAGCAGTTCTTC. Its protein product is CASSLGSLSSYNEQFF.